Reported below is one T cell receptor beta chain. Antigen unknown. The sample originates from a study of cytomegalovirus exposure and HLA in healthy donors. Broader study findings: TCR clusters originating in the first cohort tended to co-occur in the 120 validation repertoires, according to a later analysis. Overall, around 160 TCR beta chains were annotated as cytomegalovirus-associated.

V was pared by 2 bases and J by 9 bases, with 5 bases of the junction left unmatched. This CDR3 is built from 14 residues. CDR1 is MRHNA and CDR2 is SNTAGT in the germline V gene. The approximately 120-subject validation cohort, separate from the approximately 630-subject first cohort, included the donors. Profiled with immunoSEQ multiplex PCR; TCRdb holds only in-frame clones, not every one. The sample holds some 130,000 clones, roughly 89% seen once. The sample taken for sequencing was PBMCs. The receptor was isolated from a woman under 30 in good health and CMV-seronegative. V gene TRBV6-4 combines with J gene TRBJ2-1, with TRBD2 matching 9 bases. Here the CDR3 reads CASSDAGGLAEQFF. CDR3 DNA: TGTGCCAGCAGTGACGCGGGGGGGCTGGCTGAGCAGTTCTTC.